This TCR beta chain was identified during a study of blood T cell repertoires in COVID-19. Method: immunoSEQ multiplex PCR; TCRdb's copy keeps in-frame clones and lacks some. There are about 380,000 clones in the sample; 88% occur only once, and around 1.2% lies in the top ten. The CDR3 length is 15 residues. V lost 4 bases and J 0 bases, leaving 11 bases between the germline ends. Germline CDR1 SGHKS, CDR2 YYEKEE (reference sequence). Sequences were obtained from PBMCs or T cells enriched from blood (not recorded which). This chain joins TRBV5-5 and TRBJ1-5; perhaps TRBD1 as D (5 bases). This TCR was sampled from a woman aged 18 to 35 who had recovered from COVID-19. CDR3 nucleotide sequence: TGTGCCAGCAGCCTCTACAGGAGTAGCAATCAGCCCCAGCATTTT. Translated, it gives CASSLYRSSNQPQHF.